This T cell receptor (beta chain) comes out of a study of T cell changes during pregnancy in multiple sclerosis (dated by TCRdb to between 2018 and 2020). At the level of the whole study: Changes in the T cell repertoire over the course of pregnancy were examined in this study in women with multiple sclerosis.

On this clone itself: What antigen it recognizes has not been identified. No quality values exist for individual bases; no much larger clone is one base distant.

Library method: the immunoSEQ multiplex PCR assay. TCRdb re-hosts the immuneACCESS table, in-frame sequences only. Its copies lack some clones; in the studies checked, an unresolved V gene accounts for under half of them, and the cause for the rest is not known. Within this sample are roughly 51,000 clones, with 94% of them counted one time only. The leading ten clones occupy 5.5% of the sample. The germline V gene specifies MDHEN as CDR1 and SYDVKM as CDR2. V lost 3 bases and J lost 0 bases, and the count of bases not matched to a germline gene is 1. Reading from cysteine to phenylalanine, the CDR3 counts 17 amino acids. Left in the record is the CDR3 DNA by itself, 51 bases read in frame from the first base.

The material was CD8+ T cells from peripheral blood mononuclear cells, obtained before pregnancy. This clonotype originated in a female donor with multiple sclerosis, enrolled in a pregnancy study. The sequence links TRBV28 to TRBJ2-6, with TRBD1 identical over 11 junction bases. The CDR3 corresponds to CASSFGTGGSGANVLTF. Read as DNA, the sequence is TGTGCCAGCAGTTTCGGGACAGGGGGCTCTGGGGCCAACGTCCTGACTTTC.